The present T cell receptor (beta chain) was sequenced within a study of technical replicates of blood from several donors. Using immunoSEQ multiplex PCR, the repertoire was profiled, and TCRdb retains in-frame clones only, with some absent. The profile shows 65,000 to 90,000 clones, 86% of them singletons. The TCR was taken from a human donor in good health. Some clones in this sample may be carry-over from other donors' samples. Sequencing was performed on PBMCs.

CDR3 nucleotides: TGTGCCAGCAGCTTGGACAGGGGGCAGTACGAGCAGTACTTC. Amino acid sequence: CASSLDRGQYEQYF. The chain employs TRBV11-2 and TRBJ2-7, with 11 bases that match TRBD1. Per germline, CDR1 SGHAT and CDR2 FQNNGV. Losses at the gene ends were 3 bases for V and 4 bases for J; bases not matched to a gene: 2. The CDR3 has 14 residues.